Included here is one T cell receptor (beta chain) sequence, with context. Its antigen remains unknown. The method was immunoSEQ multiplex PCR; TCRdb's version includes in-frame clones alone and lacks a portion of them. The table includes about 2,500,000 clones, approximately 90% detected once. The entry originates in a study of shared clonotypes between healthy human individuals. Study-wide results and caveats: Read depth was anticipated to influence clonotype sharing among donors. Roughly 4.6% of naive CD4 clonotypes were common to a handful of donors.

CDR1 is MNHEY, CDR2 SMNVEV, per germline (reference sequence). V shed 2 bases and J shed 8 bases, with 12 bases lying between them. This CDR3 has 14 residues. Healthy HIV-negative adults without recent acute infections or vaccinations served as donors. CD4+ cells were split into CD45RA+ naive and CD45RA-negative memory subsets. The TCR originated in a man aged 18 to 30 in good health. The V and J genes are TRBV27 and TRBJ1-4; the D gene is possibly TRBD1 (6 bases). Sequenced material: naive CD4+ T cells sorted from blood. Subset noted: CD45RA+ positively selected. The CDR3 spells CASSLGGGREKLFF. CDR3 sequence (DNA): TGTGCCAGCAGTTTAGGGGGGGGCCGGGAAAAACTGTTTTTT.